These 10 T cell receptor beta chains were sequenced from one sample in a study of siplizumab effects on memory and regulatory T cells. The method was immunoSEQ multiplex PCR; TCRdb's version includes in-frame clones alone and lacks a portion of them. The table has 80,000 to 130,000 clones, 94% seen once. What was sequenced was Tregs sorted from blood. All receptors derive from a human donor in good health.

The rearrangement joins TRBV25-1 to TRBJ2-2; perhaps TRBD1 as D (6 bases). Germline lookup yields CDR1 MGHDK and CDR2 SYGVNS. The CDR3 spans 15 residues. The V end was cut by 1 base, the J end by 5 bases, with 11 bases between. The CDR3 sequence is CASSESDRLTGELFF. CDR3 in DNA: TGTGCCAGCAGTGAATCCGACAGGCTGACCGGGGAGCTGTTTTTT.

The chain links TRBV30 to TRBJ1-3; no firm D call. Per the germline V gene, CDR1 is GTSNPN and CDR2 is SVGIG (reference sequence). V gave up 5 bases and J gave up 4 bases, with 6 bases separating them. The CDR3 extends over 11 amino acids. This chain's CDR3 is CAWRGGNTIYF. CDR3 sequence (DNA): TGTGCCTGGCGAGGGGGAAACACCATATATTTT.

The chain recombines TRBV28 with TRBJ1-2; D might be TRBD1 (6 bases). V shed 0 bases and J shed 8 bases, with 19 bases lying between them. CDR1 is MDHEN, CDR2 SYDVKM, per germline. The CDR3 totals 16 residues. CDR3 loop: CASSLWDSPFTRGYTF. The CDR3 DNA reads TGTGCCAGCAGTTTATGGGACAGTCCTTTTACACGAGGCTACACCTTC.

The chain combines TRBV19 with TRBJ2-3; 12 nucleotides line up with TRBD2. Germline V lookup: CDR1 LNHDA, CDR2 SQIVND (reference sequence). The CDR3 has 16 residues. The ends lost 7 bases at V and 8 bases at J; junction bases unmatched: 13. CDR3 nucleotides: TGTGCCAGTAAGGCGGCTAGCGGGAGGGCCGGGAGTACGCAGTATTTT. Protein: CASKAASGRAGSTQYF.

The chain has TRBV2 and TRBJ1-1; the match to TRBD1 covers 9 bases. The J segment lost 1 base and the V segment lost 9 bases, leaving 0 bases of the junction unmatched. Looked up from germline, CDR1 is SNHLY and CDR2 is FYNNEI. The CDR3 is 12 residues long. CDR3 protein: CARDRGNTEAFF. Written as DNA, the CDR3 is TGTGCCAGGGACAGGGGGAACACTGAAGCTTTCTTT. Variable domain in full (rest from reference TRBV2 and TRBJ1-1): EPEVTQTPSHQVTQMGQEVILRCVPISNHLYFYWYRQILGQKVEFLVSFYNNEISEKSEIFDDQFSVERPDGSNFTLKIRSTKLEDSAMYFCARDRGNTEAFFGQGTRLTVV.

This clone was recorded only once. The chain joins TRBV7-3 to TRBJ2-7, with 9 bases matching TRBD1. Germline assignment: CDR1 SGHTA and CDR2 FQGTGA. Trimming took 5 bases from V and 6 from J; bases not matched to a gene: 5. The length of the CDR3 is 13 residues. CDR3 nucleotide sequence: TGTGCCAGCAGCCGGACAGGGGTAAGCGAGCAGTACTTC. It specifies CASSRTGVSEQYF.

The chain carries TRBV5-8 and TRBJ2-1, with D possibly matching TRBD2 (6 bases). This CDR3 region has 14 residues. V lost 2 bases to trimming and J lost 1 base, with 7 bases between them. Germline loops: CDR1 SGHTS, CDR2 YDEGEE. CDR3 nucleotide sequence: TGTGCCAGCAGCTTTGGGGGGTCCTACAATGAGCAGTTCTTC. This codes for CASSFGGSYNEQFF.

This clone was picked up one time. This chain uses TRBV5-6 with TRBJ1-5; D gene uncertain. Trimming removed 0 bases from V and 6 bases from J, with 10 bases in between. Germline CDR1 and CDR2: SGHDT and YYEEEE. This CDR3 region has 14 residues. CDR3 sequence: CASSLDGMRQPQHF. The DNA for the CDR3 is TGTGCCAGCAGCTTGGACGGAATGCGTCAGCCCCAGCATTTT. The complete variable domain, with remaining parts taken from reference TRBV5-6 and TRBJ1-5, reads DAGVTQSPTHLIKTRGQQVTLRCSPKSGHDTVSWYQQALGQGPQFIFQYYEEEERQRGNFPDRFSGHQFPNYSSELNVNALLLGDSALYLCASSLDGMRQPQHFGDGTRLSIL.

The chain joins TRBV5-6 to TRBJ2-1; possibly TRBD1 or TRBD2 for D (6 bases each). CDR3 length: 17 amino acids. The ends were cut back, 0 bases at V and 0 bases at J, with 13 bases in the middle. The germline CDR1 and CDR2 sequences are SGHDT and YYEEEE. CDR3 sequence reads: CASSLVGGPSSYNEQFF. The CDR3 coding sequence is TGTGCCAGCAGCTTGGTTGGGGGGCCTAGCTCCTACAATGAGCAGTTCTTC.

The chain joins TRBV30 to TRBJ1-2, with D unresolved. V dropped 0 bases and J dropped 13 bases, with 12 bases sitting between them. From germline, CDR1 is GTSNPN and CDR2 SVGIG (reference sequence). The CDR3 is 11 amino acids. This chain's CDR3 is CAWSVPGFITF. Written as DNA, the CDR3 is TGTGCCTGGAGTGTACCGGGCTTTATCACCTTC.